In its sample, the clone carrying this T cell receptor beta chain was seen once. Under the authors' procedure: It was from reference gene primer amplification that nucleated cell counts were estimated. Profiling relied on immunoSEQ multiplex PCR, and the TCRdb table lists in-frame clones only, not all of them. The V and J calls and clone size were taken over from that table, and D and trimming were inferred from the DNA. The data contain about 230,000 clones, roughly 84% of them singletons. The sample comes from a study of blood T cell repertoires in COVID-19. Across the study: PBMCs, B-cell-depleted T cells, or T cells provided the cDNA or gDNA that made up the material.

This CDR3 has 13 residues. V dropped 1 base and J dropped 7 bases, with 10 bases sitting between them. The germline V gene has CDR1 SEHNR and CDR2 FQNEAQ (reference sequence). This clonotype was obtained from a man aged 40-50 years with acute or convalescent COVID-19. The chain is built from TRBV7-9 and TRBJ1-1; the D gene is possibly TRBD1 (5 bases). The specimen was peripheral blood. CDR3 bases: TGTGCCAGCAGCTTAGGGGGGGAGATTGAAGCTTTCTTT. This sequence encodes CASSLGGEIEAFF. Full variable domain (remainder filled in from reference TRBV7-9 and TRBJ1-1): DTGVSQNPRHKITKRGQNVTFRCDPISEHNRLYWYRQTLGQGPEFLTYFQNEAQLEKSRLLSDRFSAERPKGSFSTLEIQRTEQGDSAMYLCASSLGGEIEAFFGQGTRLTVV.